A single sample gave rise to the 10 T cell receptor beta chains below, sequenced in a study of blood T cell repertoires in COVID-19. TCRdb keeps only in-frame clones here, not all; method: immunoSEQ multiplex PCR. This table has a few hundred thousand clones, about 87% appearing once. Sequenced material: peripheral blood. All receptors derive from a woman in her fifties or sixties with COVID-19, enrolled during active disease.

This sequence joins TRBV2 and TRBJ1-1; 7 nucleotides line up with TRBD1. V lost 7 bases and J lost 0; bases outside the gene matches: 2. From germline, CDR1 is SNHLY and CDR2 FYNNEI. The length of the CDR3 is 13 residues. The CDR3: CASKGALNTEAFF. In DNA form, the CDR3 reads TGTGCCAGCAAGGGGGCGTTGAACACTGAAGCTTTCTTT.

This chain uses TRBV7-9 with TRBJ1-1; 7 nucleotides align to TRBD1. The V segment lost 4 bases and the J segment 1 base; nucleotides outside the gene matches: 3. Per the germline V gene, CDR1 is SEHNR and CDR2 is FQNEAQ (reference sequence). This CDR3 spans 14 amino acids. The CDR3 region is CASSSYRGNTEAFF. The DNA of the CDR3 is TGTGCCAGCAGCTCCTACAGGGGGAACACTGAAGCTTTCTTT.

This chain links TRBV25-1 with TRBJ2-3; a possible D gene is TRBD2 (6 bases). V lost 1 base to trimming and J lost 5 bases, with 7 bases between them. CDR1 is MGHDK and CDR2 is SYGVNS in the germline V gene. The CDR3 length is 13 residues. The CDR3 region has the DNA TGTGCCAGCAGTGAATGGCGGGAAGATACGCAGTATTTT. Amino acids: CASSEWREDTQYF.

The chain links TRBV5-6 to TRBJ2-2, with TRBD1 matching 9 bases. With V trimmed by 0 bases and J by 6 bases, 6 bases remained unmatched. CDR3 length equals 16 residues. Germline V CDR1 and CDR2: SGHDT, YYEEEE. The CDR3 spells CASSLAATGGSGELFF. For the CDR3, the DNA is TGTGCCAGCAGCTTGGCGGCGACAGGGGGGTCCGGGGAGCTGTTTTTT.

The gene calls are TRBV11-2 and TRBJ1-2; 10 bases are shared with TRBD1. Unmatched junction bases numbered 8, after V lost 4 bases and J lost 6 bases. This CDR3 has 15 amino acids. Germline V lookup: CDR1 SGHAT, CDR2 FQNNGV. Written as DNA, the CDR3 is TGTGCCAGCAGCTCCCGCGGGACAGGGGAAGATGGCTACACCTTC. This codes for CASSSRGTGEDGYTF.

The J gene is TRBJ1-2, the V gene TRBV28; D gene unclear. The CDR3 length is 13 residues. CDR1 is MDHEN, CDR2 SYDVKM, per germline. V lost 2 bases, J lost 6 bases, and 10 bases lay in between. CDR3 residues: CASSLKSADGYTF. CDR3 nucleotides: TGTGCCAGCAGTTTAAAGTCTGCGGATGGCTACACCTTC.

The chain links TRBV24-1 to TRBJ2-7; 10 nucleotides align to TRBD2. Germline CDR1 is KGHDR and CDR2 is SFDVKD. J lost 4 bases, V lost 3 bases, and 5 bases had no gene match. The CDR3 runs to 15 residues. DNA of the CDR3: TGTGCCACCAGTGATCAGAGCGGGGGGGTATACGAGCAGTACTTC. Its protein is CATSDQSGGVYEQYF.

Only one count was recorded for this clone. V is TRBV7-2 and J is TRBJ2-1, with TRBD1 matching 7 bases. The CDR3 is 15 residues long. Germline lookup yields CDR1 SGHTA and CDR2 FQGNSA. After removal of 3 bases from V and 1 base from J, the junction contained 3 bases not matched to a gene. CDR3 protein: CASSFEGASYNEQFF. DNA of the CDR3: TGTGCCAGCAGCTTTGAGGGGGCGTCCTACAATGAGCAGTTCTTC.

This chain connects TRBV6-6 to TRBJ2-7, with a tentative D call TRBD2 (5 bases). V was shortened by 0 bases and J by 3 bases, with 9 bases between the two germline ends. The CDR3 is 14 amino acids. The germline V gene has CDR1 MNHNY and CDR2 SVGAGI (reference sequence). CDR3 in amino acids: CASSYSRADYEQYF. The CDR3, as DNA: TGTGCCAGCAGTTACTCGAGGGCGGACTACGAGCAGTACTTC.

This clone was detected once. This rearrangement joins TRBV5-8 to TRBJ1-5; D remains unclear. The V gene's germline CDR1 is SGHTS and CDR2 YDEGEE. V lost 4 bases to trimming and J lost 3 bases, with 14 bases between them. This CDR3 spans 15 amino acids. This CDR3 reads CASSLIRGLNQPQHF. DNA for the CDR3: TGTGCCAGCAGCCTCATCCGGGGTCTCAATCAGCCCCAGCATTTT.